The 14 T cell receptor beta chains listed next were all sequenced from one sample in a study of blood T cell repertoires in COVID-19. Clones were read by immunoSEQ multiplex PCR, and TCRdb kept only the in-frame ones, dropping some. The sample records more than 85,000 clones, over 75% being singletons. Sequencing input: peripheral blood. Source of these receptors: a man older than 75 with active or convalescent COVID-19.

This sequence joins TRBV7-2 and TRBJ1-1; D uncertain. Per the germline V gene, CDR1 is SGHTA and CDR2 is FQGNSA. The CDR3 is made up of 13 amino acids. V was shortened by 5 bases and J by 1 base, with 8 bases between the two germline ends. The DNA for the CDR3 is TGTGCCAGCAGCCTTTCCCGGAACACTGAAGCTTTCTTT. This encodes CASSLSRNTEAFF.

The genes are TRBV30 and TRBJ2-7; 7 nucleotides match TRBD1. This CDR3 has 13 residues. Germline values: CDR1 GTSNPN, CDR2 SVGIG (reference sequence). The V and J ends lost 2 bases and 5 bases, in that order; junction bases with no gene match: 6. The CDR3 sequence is CAWSTGVSDEQYF. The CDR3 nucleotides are TGTGCCTGGAGTACAGGGGTCTCGGACGAGCAGTACTTC.

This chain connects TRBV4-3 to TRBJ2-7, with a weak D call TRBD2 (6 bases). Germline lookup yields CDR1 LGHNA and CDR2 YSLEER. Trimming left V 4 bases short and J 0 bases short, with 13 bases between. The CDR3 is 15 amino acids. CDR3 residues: CASSLSRDSSYEQYF. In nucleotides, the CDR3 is TGCGCCAGCAGCCTCTCCCGGGACTCCTCCTACGAGCAGTACTTC.

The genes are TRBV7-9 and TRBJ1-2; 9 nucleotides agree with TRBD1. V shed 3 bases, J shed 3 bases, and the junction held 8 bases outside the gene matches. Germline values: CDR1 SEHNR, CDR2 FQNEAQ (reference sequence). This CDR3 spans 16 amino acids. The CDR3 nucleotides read TGTGCCAGCAGCTTGTCCACGACAGGGGGGGACTATGGCTACACCTTC. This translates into CASSLSTTGGDYGYTF.

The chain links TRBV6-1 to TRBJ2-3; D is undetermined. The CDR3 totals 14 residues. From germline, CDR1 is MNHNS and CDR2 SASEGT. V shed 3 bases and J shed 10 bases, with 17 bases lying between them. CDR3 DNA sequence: TGTGCCAGCAGTGATATTACAGCTCAGGTTGCGCAGTATTTT. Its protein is CASSDITAQVAQYF.

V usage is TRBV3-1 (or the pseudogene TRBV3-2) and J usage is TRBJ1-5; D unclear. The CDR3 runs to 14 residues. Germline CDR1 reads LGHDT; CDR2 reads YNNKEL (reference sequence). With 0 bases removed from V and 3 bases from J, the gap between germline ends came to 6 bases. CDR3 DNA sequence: TGTGCCAGCAGCCAAGATTTTCTCAATCAGCCCCAGCATTTT. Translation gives CASSQDFLNQPQHF.

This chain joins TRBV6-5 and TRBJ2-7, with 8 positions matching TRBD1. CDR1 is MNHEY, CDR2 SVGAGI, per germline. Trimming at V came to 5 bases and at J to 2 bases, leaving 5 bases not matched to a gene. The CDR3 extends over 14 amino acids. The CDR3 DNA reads TGTGCCAGCAGTCCCGACAGGGGTCCCTACGAGCAGTACTTC. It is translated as CASSPDRGPYEQYF.

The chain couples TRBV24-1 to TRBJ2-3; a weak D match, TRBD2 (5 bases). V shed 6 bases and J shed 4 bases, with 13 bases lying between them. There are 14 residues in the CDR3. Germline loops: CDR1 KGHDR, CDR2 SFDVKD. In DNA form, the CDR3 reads TGTGCCACCAGTTCCGGCGGGTGGGCAGATACGCAGTATTTT. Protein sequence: CATSSGGWADTQYF.

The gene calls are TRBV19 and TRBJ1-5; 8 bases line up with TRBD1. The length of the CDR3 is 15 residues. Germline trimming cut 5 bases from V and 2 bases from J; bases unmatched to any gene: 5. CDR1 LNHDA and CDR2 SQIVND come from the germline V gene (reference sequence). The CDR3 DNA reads TGTGCCAGTAGTGGACAGGGACGACGCAATCAGCCCCAGCATTTT. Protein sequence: CASSGQGRRNQPQHF.

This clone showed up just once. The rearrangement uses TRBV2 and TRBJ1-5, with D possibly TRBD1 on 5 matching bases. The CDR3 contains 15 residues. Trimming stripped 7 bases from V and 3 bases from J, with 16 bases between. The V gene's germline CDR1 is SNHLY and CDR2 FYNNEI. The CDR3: CASNFVQGSNQPQHF. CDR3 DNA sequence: TGTGCCAGCAATTTTGTCCAGGGATCCAATCAGCCCCAGCATTTT.

Here the CDR3 reads CASSLHRDVHGYTF. The CDR3 DNA follows: TGTGCCAGCAGTTTACACAGGGACGTACATGGCTACACCTTC. The rearrangement joins TRBV28 to TRBJ1-2; D perhaps matches TRBD1 (6 bases). The germline V gene encodes CDR1 MDHEN and CDR2 SYDVKM. This CDR3 comprises 14 residues. The ends were cut back, 2 bases at V and 6 bases at J, with 13 bases in the middle.

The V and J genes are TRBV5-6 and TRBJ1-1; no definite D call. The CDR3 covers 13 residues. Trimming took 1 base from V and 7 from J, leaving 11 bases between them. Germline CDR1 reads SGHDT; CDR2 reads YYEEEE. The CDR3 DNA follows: TGTGCCAGCAGCTTGTTATCACTCGGTGAAGCTTTCTTT. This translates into CASSLLSLGEAFF.

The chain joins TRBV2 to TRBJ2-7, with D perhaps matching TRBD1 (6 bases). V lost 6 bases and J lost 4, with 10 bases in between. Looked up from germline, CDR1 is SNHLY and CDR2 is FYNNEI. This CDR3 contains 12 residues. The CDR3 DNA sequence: TGTGCCAGCAGCACAGGGATTTACGAGCAGTACTTC. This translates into CASSTGIYEQYF.

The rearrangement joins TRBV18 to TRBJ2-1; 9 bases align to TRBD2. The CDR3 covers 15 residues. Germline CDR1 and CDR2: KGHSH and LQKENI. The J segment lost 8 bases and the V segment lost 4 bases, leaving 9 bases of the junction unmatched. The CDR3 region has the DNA TGTGCCAGCTCACATCCGGGACTAGCAGTATATGAGCAGTTCTTC. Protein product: CASSHPGLAVYEQFF.